This T cell receptor beta chain was documented in a study of tumor-infiltrating lymphocytes in localized non-small cell lung cancer. At the level of the study: From each patient, both tumor and uninvolved lung, non-adjacent to tumor, were sampled. Study conclusions and caveats: TCR sequencing covered a subset of patients with enough tissue. No T-cell fraction difference was seen between IM1 and IM2 tumors.

TCRdb's table, derived via immunoSEQ multiplex PCR, lists solely in-frame clones and lacks some. The table includes around 25,000 clones, under 75% detected once. The V and J ends lost 7 bases and 5 bases, in that order; junction bases with no gene match: 14. The germline V gene has CDR1 SGHRS and CDR2 YFSETQ. The CDR3 sequence is 15 residues long. About this clone itself: No antigen is known for it.

The sequencing input was lung tumor tissue. The TCR was taken from a human donor with non-small cell lung cancer. The chain joins TRBV5-1 to TRBJ2-5, with 7 nucleotides matching TRBD2. This CDR3 reads CASSEVAGVEETQYF. The CDR3 coding sequence is TGCGCCAGCTCGGAGGTTGCGGGAGTAGAGGAGACCCAGTACTTC.